Listed below are T cell receptor beta chains from one sample, sequenced in a study of shared clonotypes between healthy human individuals. Data came from immunoSEQ multiplex PCR; TCRdb stores just in-frame clones and leaves some out. The profile shows a few million clones, 93% of them singletons. Material for sequencing was naive CD4+ T cells from PBMCs. Receptor source: a man aged 18 to 35 in good health. Some clones in this sample may be carry-over from other donors' samples. CDR3s leave out the opening cysteine and the closing phenylalanine or tryptophan. Clone size is shown for a subset of rows, as once, few, many or a class of expanded clone.

clone_size j_call cdr3_length v_call cdr3_aa
- TRBJ2-5 12 TRBV19 ASSGQGRQETQY
once TRBJ2-2 12 TRBV27 ASRRDRASGELF
- TRBJ2-1 13 TRBV7-2 ASSSSSGAYNEQF
- TRBJ2-1 16 TRBV4-1 ASSHTSGRPNSYNEQF
- TRBJ2-1 13 TRBV6-5 ASSILAGASNEQF
- TRBJ1-2 12 TRBV27 ASSFLGTGNGYT
- TRBJ2-2 13 TRBV7-3 ASSLGRGRAGELF
- TRBJ2-1 12 TRBV5-4 ASSFVDSEDEQF
- TRBJ2-1 9 TRBV20-1 SAASRGEQF
- TRBJ2-1 13 TRBV11-2 ASRLGAGSYNEQF
- TRBJ1-5 12 TRBV5-1 ASSLTGVNQPQH
- TRBJ1-5 11 TRBV5-1 ASSLDPNQPQH
- TRBJ2-7 14 TRBV11-1 ASESGRHDRLYEQY
- - 14 TRBV5-1 ASSLGFGTRSNEQY
- TRBJ1-1 12 TRBV6-5 ASRYHYREGEAF
once TRBJ1-1 13 TRBV11-2 ASSSGQVMNTEAF
- TRBJ2-3 16 TRBV7-3 ASSLLSLAGGSTDTQY
- TRBJ1-5 13 TRBV7-6 ASSLGSGSNQPQH
- TRBJ2-3 12 TRBV28 ASRQGRAPDTQY
- TRBJ1-4 13 TRBV7-9 ASSRLGAANEKLF
once TRBJ2-7 11 TRBV6-6 ASIITPGYEQY
- TRBJ2-3 14 TRBV18 ASSRRTGASTDTQY
few TRBJ1-5 12 TRBV7-3 ASSPGTGDQPQH
- TRBJ1-2 12 TRBV28 ASRLNGQPGGYT
- TRBJ2-1 11 TRBV7-3 ASSPTRNNEQF
few TRBJ1-1 12 TRBV7-9 ASSPSGVVPEAF
once TRBJ2-7 11 TRBV27 ASRRGLSYEQY
- TRBJ2-7 12 TRBV19 ASSTSGSYREQY
- TRBJ2-3 12 TRBV7-2 ASTRTSGMDTQY
- TRBJ1-4 13 TRBV28 ASSILGATNEKLF
- TRBJ1-1 13 TRBV4-2 ASSRLSGGDTEAF
- TRBJ1-4 14 TRBV15 ATATGKGWVKEKLF
- TRBJ2-1 14 TRBV6-1 ASSVQLAGAGNEQF